A single TCR beta chain is shown here with its context. What it binds is unknown. TCRdb's table, derived via immunoSEQ multiplex PCR, lists solely in-frame clones and lacks some. The sample includes approximately 110,000 clones, about 92% of them seen just once. This sample is part of a study of graft-versus-host responses after intestinal transplantation. Overall study: Tacrolimus and steroids were given for around three years to all recipients after anti-thymocyte globulin induction. Study-level results: Within allografts, high graft-versus-host to host-versus-graft clonal ratios were seen among patients with graft-donor T cell macrochimerism. Early after transplant, HvG declines were associated with peak levels of circulating GvH clones.

V lost 0 bases to trimming and J lost 4 bases, with 15 bases between them. CDR3 size: 16 residues. Germline V gene data show CDR1 as MNHEY and CDR2 as SMNVEV (reference sequence). This material consisted of unstimulated CD8+ T cells sorted from spleen or lymph node cells, taken before transplant. This chain links TRBV27 with TRBJ1-2; no definite D call. The origin of this receptor is a human donor who was the organ donor for an intestinal transplant. The CDR3, as DNA: TGTGCCAGCAGTTTATCGGGAGTCGGGTCTATCTATGGCTACACCTTC. Its translation is CASSLSGVGSIYGYTF.